The rows below give T cell receptor beta chains drawn from one sample of a study of cytomegalovirus exposure and HLA in healthy donors. Repertoires were generated with immunoSEQ multiplex PCR, while TCRdb's copy carries only in-frame clones and drops some. The top ten hold roughly 6.5% of the sample, which has about 160,000 clones, roughly 88% seen once. Sequenced material: PBMCs. These receptors originate from a man between 50 and 59 years old in good health and CMV-seropositive. The CDR3 runs from the conserved cysteine through the conserved F or W. The order of the fields is clone size, V gene, CDR3 protein. Only some rows state a clone size, as once, few, many or a class for expanded clones.

>NA|TRBV6-1
CASRSPTGANEQYF
>once|TRBV7-9
CASSLVGEGGAGAFF
>NA|TRBV5-1
CASSVSGAKETQYF
>NA|TRBV29-1
CSVTPGNTEAFF
>NA|TRBV30
CAWGQNTIYF
>NA|TRBV6-1
CASTRTGLGQPQHF
>NA|TRBV7-2
CASSRGGVVTGELFF
>NA|TRBV19
CASSIYGTGSSTDTQYF
>NA|TRBV7-9
CASSLETRGYEQYF
>NA|TRBV7-9
CASSLLTGGNTEAFF
>NA|TRBV2
CASSGEGSYEQYF
>NA|TRBV6-6
CASSYNAGGRNEQFF
>once|TRBV6-6
CASREGGRYTEAFF
>NA|TRBV19
CASGQLTGNTIYF
>NA|TRBV15
CATSGRQGQETQYF
>NA|TRBV18
CASSLDRTGALTNEQFF
>NA|TRBV2
CASLLNTEAFF
>NA|TRBV6-6
CASSYSKTGGYNEQFF
>NA|TRBV6-1
CASSLGQGRTAELFF
>NA|TRBV19
CASSMRTALNTEAFF
>few|TRBV15
CATSKGQGAREQYF
>NA|TRBV2
CASKSPSNLRDTQYF
>NA|TRBV5-5
CASSPGTTSGGQETQYF
>NA|TRBV15
CATSRAGFGDTQYF
>NA|TRBV4-1
CASSQRSSGSTDTQYF
>NA|TRBV11-2
CASSRDRDEQYF
>NA|TRBV19
CASSIPRGKNTEAFF
>NA|TRBV27
CASSLSGSSTDTQYF
>once|TRBV29-1
CSTKTSGGTDTQYF
>once|TRBV29-1
CSSWGLATGAQYF
>once|TRBV2
CASRAENTGELFF
>NA|TRBV29-1
CSAIGLAGETQYF
>NA|TRBV7-3
CASSLDRGSTDTQYF
>NA|TRBV19
CASSTRQASEAFF